This T cell receptor (beta chain) was retrieved from a study of blood T cell repertoires in COVID-19. For the study at large: The United States, Italy and Spain were the sources of the acute and convalescent COVID-19 samples. From T cells, B-cell-depleted T cells, or PBMCs came the material, which was cDNA or gDNA.

With 1 base clipped from V and 9 bases from J, the junction kept 5 bases outside the gene matches. This CDR3 is built from 13 residues. CDR1 and CDR2 (germline): SGHDT, YYEEEE. Per the original data handling: Researchers report that nucleated cell counts were estimated from reference gene primer amplification. TCRdb's table, derived via immunoSEQ multiplex PCR, lists solely in-frame clones and lacks some. V, J and clone size reflect that table, while D and trimming were determined from the DNA. The repertoire includes roughly 100,000 clones, approximately 80% of them detected once, and roughly two fifths sits in the top ten.

The chain recombines TRBV5-6 with TRBJ2-5; 8 nucleotides agree with TRBD2. What was sequenced was peripheral blood. The receptor was derived from a man older than 75 with acute or convalescent COVID-19. In DNA, the CDR3 is TGTGCCAGCAGCTTGACTAGCGGTGGGGCCCAGTACTTC. Its translation is CASSLTSGGAQYF.